These 10 T cell receptor beta chains came from one sample sequenced in a study of control samples from healthy donors and cancer patients. This table comes from immunoSEQ multiplex PCR, and its TCRdb copy is limited to in-frame clones, with some not included. The sample has some 97,000 clones, roughly 87% seen once. The source material was blood. The receptors originated from a woman aged 45-60 years in good health.

This chain connects TRBV19 to TRBJ1-1; tentative D call: TRBD1 (5 bases). The CDR3 extends over 14 amino acids. The germline V gene encodes CDR1 LNHDA and CDR2 SQIVND (reference sequence). V lost 6 bases and J 4 bases, leaving 15 bases between the germline ends. The CDR3 DNA reads as TGTGCCAGTAGCATCAGGGATCCGTCCACTGAAGCTTTCTTT. Amino acid sequence: CASSIRDPSTEAFF.

J is TRBJ1-1 and V is TRBV4-1, with 7 positions matching TRBD1. The J segment lost 5 bases and the V segment lost 4 bases, leaving 7 bases of the junction unmatched. Germline CDR1 is MGHRA and CDR2 is YSYEKL. The CDR3 contains 14 residues. CDR3: CASSPGPQGTEAFF. The CDR3 DNA follows: TGCGCCAGCAGCCCCGGGCCACAGGGGACTGAAGCTTTCTTT.

The chain couples TRBV18 to TRBJ2-5; perhaps D is TRBD1 or TRBD2 (6 bases each). Germline V gene data show CDR1 as KGHSH and CDR2 as LQKENI. Trimming cost V 3 bases and J 5 bases, with 16 bases left between them. The CDR3 has 15 amino acids. The CDR3 sequence: CASSPVGWRGETQYF. CDR3 sequence (DNA): TGTGCCAGCTCACCCGTCGGTTGGAGGGGGGAGACCCAGTACTTC. Variable domain in full (rest from reference TRBV18 and TRBJ2-5): NAGVMQNPRHLVRRRGQEARLRCSPMKGHSHVYWYRQLPEEGLKFMVYLQKENIIDESGMPKERFSAEFPKEGPSILRIQQVVRGDSAAYFCASSPVGWRGETQYFGPGTRLLVL.

This clone is deemed medium-sized (0.01 to 0.1%). The rearrangement uses TRBV30 and TRBJ2-2, with 11 bases identical to TRBD1. The CDR3 contains 14 residues. Germline trimming cut 5 bases from V and 7 bases from J; bases unmatched to any gene: 6. CDR1 is GTSNPN, CDR2 SVGIG, per germline (reference sequence). The DNA for the CDR3 is TGTGCCTGGGGGGGACAGGGGGAAATCGGGGAGCTGTTTTTT. This encodes CAWGGQGEIGELFF.

This clone has a handful of counts. The V and J genes are TRBV2 and TRBJ1-1, with D hard to call. V was cut by 7 bases and J by 1 base, with 13 bases left in between. The germline V gene encodes CDR1 SNHLY and CDR2 FYNNEI. The CDR3 contains 14 residues. CDR3 region: CASKTSSTNTEAFF. CDR3 DNA sequence: TGTGCCAGCAAAACATCTAGCACGAACACTGAAGCTTTCTTT. Combining the CDR3 with reference TRBV2 and TRBJ1-1 gives the whole variable domain EPEVTQTPSHQVTQMGQEVILRCVPISNHLYFYWYRQILGQKVEFLVSFYNNEISEKSEIFDDQFSVERPDGSNFTLKIRSTKLEDSAMYFCASKTSSTNTEAFFGQGTRLTVV.

The chain recombines TRBV5-1 with TRBJ1-3; D call uncertain. This CDR3 is 16 amino acids long. The V end lost 4 bases, the J end lost 0 bases, and 14 bases lay between the germline ends. In germline, CDR1 is SGHRS, CDR2 YFSETQ. CDR3 DNA sequence: TGCGCCAGCAGCGGGGAAGGAATTCCCTCTGGAAACACCATATATTTT. It specifies CASSGEGIPSGNTIYF.

V is TRBV5-4 and J is TRBJ2-7; 7 nucleotides agree with TRBD2. The CDR3 totals 14 residues. The V gene's germline CDR1 is SGHNT and CDR2 YYREEE (reference sequence). With V trimmed by 3 bases and J by 12 bases, 15 bases remained unmatched. The CDR3 sequence: CASSYPGGGDLAYF. The CDR3 DNA reads as TGTGCCAGCAGCTACCCGGGGGGTGGGGATCTGGCGTACTTC.

The CDR3 sequence: CASSLRRGDTDTQYF. In DNA, the CDR3 is TGTGCCAGCAGTTTACGGCGGGGGGACACAGATACGCAGTATTTT. The chain employs TRBV27 and TRBJ2-3; 8 bases align to TRBD2. The CDR3 totals 15 residues. Germline CDR1 reads MNHEY; CDR2 reads SMNVEV (reference sequence). J gave up 2 bases and V 2 bases, and 3 bases lay outside the gene matches.

The V and J genes are TRBV6-5 and TRBJ1-2; 8 nucleotides line up with TRBD1. This CDR3 is 16 amino acids long. Germline CDR1 reads MNHEY; CDR2 reads SVGAGI. V lost 2 bases and J lost 4; bases outside the gene matches: 9. CDR3 coding DNA: TGTGCCAGCAGTTACGCTCAGGGGGCGCCCCTCTATGGCTACACCTTC. Translation gives CASSYAQGAPLYGYTF.

The rearrangement links TRBV7-3 to TRBJ2-1; the D gene is possibly TRBD1 (6 bases). This CDR3 spans 13 amino acids. V was trimmed by 2 bases and J by 6 bases, leaving 8 bases between them. Germline V gene sequence: CDR1 SGHTA, CDR2 FQGTGA. The CDR3 DNA reads TGTGCCAGCAGCTTAGTAGGGGGCAATGAGCAGTTCTTC. Its translation is CASSLVGGNEQFF.